These 16 T cell receptor beta chains were sequenced from one sample in a study of shared clonotypes between healthy human individuals. Some clones are missing from TCRdb's copy, which holds only in-frame ones; the method was immunoSEQ multiplex PCR. The data show about 1.1 million clones, with around 77% seen just once and about 0.94% held by the top ten. Sequencing input: memory CD4+ T cells from PBMCs. Subset meaning: CD45RA-negative fraction. Receptors were obtained from a young man in good health. Some clones in this sample may be carry-over from other donors' samples.

This clone was seen just once. The V and J genes are TRBV4-1 and TRBJ2-1; D not resolved. Trimming removed 1 base from V and 0 bases from J, with 13 bases in between. The CDR3 is 17 amino acids. Germline CDR1 reads MGHRA; CDR2 reads YSYEKL. The CDR3: CASSQAPSESSYNEQFF. The CDR3 DNA follows: TGCGCCAGCAGCCAAGCTCCGAGCGAAAGCTCCTACAATGAGCAGTTCTTC.

J is TRBJ2-2 and V is TRBV5-1; possibly TRBD2 for D (6 bases). Trimming cost V 6 bases and J 6 bases, with 12 bases left between them. Germline CDR1 reads SGHRS; CDR2 reads YFSETQ. The CDR3 loop spans 13 amino acids. The CDR3 nucleotides are TGCGCCAGCAATGTGGAGGGCGCCGGGGAGCTGTTTTTT. This sequence encodes CASNVEGAGELFF. The full variable domain, with the rest looked up from reference TRBV5-1 and TRBJ2-2, is KAGVTQTPRYLIKTRGQQVTLSCSPISGHRSVSWYQQTPGQGLQFLFEYFSETQRNKGNFPGRFSGRQFSNSRSEMNVSTLELGDSALYLCASNVEGAGELFFGEGSRLTVL.

This chain uses TRBV21-1 with TRBJ2-1; whether TRBD2, the table's D call, matches the DNA was not checked. TRBV21-1 is a documented pseudogene. This CDR3 contains 16 residues. CDR3 in DNA: TGTGCCAGCAGCAACGTTGGCGGGAGGGCCGGCAATGAGCAGTTCTTC. As protein: CASSNVGGRAGNEQFF.

In its sample, this clone was seen once. V and J are TRBV28 and TRBJ2-5, with D possibly TRBD2 on 6 matching bases. Trimming cost V 8 bases and J 4 bases, with 20 bases left between them. The germline CDR1 and CDR2 sequences are MDHEN and SYDVKM. This CDR3 region has 15 residues. This CDR3 reads CASGSLLAGRETQYF. CDR3 coding DNA: TGTGCCAGCGGATCGTTATTGGCGGGACGAGAGACCCAGTACTTC.

A note on this clone: The sample contains more than one DNA sequence encoding this CDR3. This sequence joins TRBV11-3 and TRBJ2-5, with D unresolved. The ends were cut back, 1 base at V and 4 bases at J, with 4 bases in the middle. Germline CDR1 and CDR2: SGHNT and YENEEA. The CDR3 length is 12 residues. The CDR3 sequence: CASSLGRETQYF. The CDR3 DNA is TGTGCCAGCAGCTTAGGCCGAGAGACCCAGTACTTC.

J is TRBJ2-2 and V is TRBV2; TRBD2 is a possible D gene (5 bases). The CDR3 covers 12 residues. The germline V gene encodes CDR1 SNHLY and CDR2 FYNNEI. V lost 7 bases and J lost 7, with 10 bases in between. The CDR3 sequence is CASMRAIGELFF. The CDR3 DNA sequence: TGTGCCAGCATGAGGGCAATCGGGGAGCTGTTTTTT.

The rearrangement uses TRBV7-9 and TRBJ2-3; TRBD1 matches 7 bases. Germline CDR1 SEHNR, CDR2 FQNEAQ (reference sequence). V gave up 5 bases and J gave up 3 bases; unmatched junction bases: 8. The CDR3 consists of 15 residues. The CDR3 DNA reads TGTGCCAGCAGCCTATACGAGGGGGCAACAGATACGCAGTATTTT. Translation: CASSLYEGATDTQYF.

V and J are TRBV5-8 and TRBJ2-7; TRBD1 matches at 7 bases. Germline V CDR1 and CDR2: SGHTS, YDEGEE. The V gene end was trimmed by 0 bases and the J gene end by 2 bases; junction bases not matched to a gene: 2. The CDR3 sequence is 14 residues long. This CDR3 reads CASSLVGTAYEQYF. In nucleotides, the CDR3 is TGTGCCAGCAGCTTGGTGGGGACAGCCTACGAGCAGTACTTC.

The V call is TRBV15, the J call TRBJ2-4; D unclear. Trimming took 8 bases from V and 7 from J, leaving 15 bases between them. The CDR3 consists of 13 residues. Germline loops: CDR1 LNHNV, CDR2 YYDKDF (reference sequence). CDR3 nucleotides: TGTGCCACCCAACGGTGGGCAGACAACATTCAGTACTTC. It codes for CATQRWADNIQYF.

The chain is built from TRBV27 and TRBJ2-6, with D perhaps TRBD2 (7 bases). The CDR3 has 17 amino acids. Trimming took 4 bases from V and 0 from J, leaving 13 bases between them. CDR1 and CDR2 from the germline V gene are MNHEY and SMNVEV (reference sequence). CDR3 amino acids: CASSWGGPLSGANVLTF. CDR3 nucleotide sequence: TGTGCCAGCAGTTGGGGGGGCCCCCTCTCTGGGGCCAACGTCCTGACTTTC.

The V call is TRBV18, the J call TRBJ2-7; 7 positions match TRBD1. Germline CDR1 is KGHSH and CDR2 is LQKENI. The junction had 2 bases not matched to a gene; V was cut back by 2 bases and J by 4 bases. CDR3 size: 13 residues. The DNA of the CDR3 is TGTGCCAGCTCACCAGGGGGACAGTACGAGCAGTACTTC. Translating gives CASSPGGQYEQYF.

The J gene is TRBJ2-1, the V gene TRBV15; D possibly corresponds to TRBD1 (6 bases). The germline V gene has CDR1 LNHNV and CDR2 YYDKDF (reference sequence). Trimming left V 5 bases short and J 0 bases short, with 17 bases between. This CDR3 is 17 amino acids long. The CDR3 loop reads CATSGQPGFPSYNEQFF. DNA for the CDR3: TGTGCCACCAGCGGACAGCCCGGGTTTCCCTCCTACAATGAGCAGTTCTTC. Complete variable domain (other parts from reference TRBV15 and TRBJ2-1): DAMVIQNPRYQVTQFGKPVTLSCSQTLNHNVMYWYQQKSSQAPKLLFHYYDKDFNNEADTPDNFQSRRPNTSFCFLDIRSPGLGDTAMYLCATSGQPGFPSYNEQFFGPGTRLTVL.

The rearrangement uses TRBV19 and TRBJ2-1, with 9 bases aligning to TRBD1. Germline trimming cut 1 base from V and 9 bases from J; bases unmatched to any gene: 7. The CDR3 contains 15 residues. The V gene's germline CDR1 is LNHDA and CDR2 SQIVND (reference sequence). DNA for the CDR3: TGTGCCAGTAGTATAGGGGGACAGGGTTGGAGTGAGCAGTTCTTC. The encoded protein is CASSIGGQGWSEQFF. The whole variable domain, remainder taken from reference TRBV19 and TRBJ2-1, is DGGITQSPKYLFRKEGQNVTLSCEQNLNHDAMYWYRQDPGQGLRLIYYSQIVNDFQKGDIAEGYSVSREKKESFPLTVTSAQKNPTAFYLCASSIGGQGWSEQFFGPGTRLTVL.

The rearrangement joins TRBV19 to TRBJ1-1, with D perhaps matching TRBD1 (5 bases). Trimming took 8 bases from V and 4 from J, leaving 17 bases between them. There are 14 residues in the CDR3. The germline V gene has CDR1 LNHDA and CDR2 SQIVND (reference sequence). The CDR3 reads CASSHRQKGTEAFF. The CDR3, as DNA: TGTGCCAGTTCCCACAGGCAGAAGGGCACTGAAGCTTTCTTT.

This chain links TRBV28 with TRBJ1-1; D unclear. Trimming shortened V by 3 bases and J by 11 bases, and 10 bases separated the two germline ends. Germline values: CDR1 MDHEN, CDR2 SYDVKM. The CDR3 loop spans 11 amino acids. This CDR3 is CASSFGLTAFF. CDR3 DNA sequence: TGTGCCAGCAGTTTTGGGTTAACGGCTTTCTTT. The full variable domain, in which reference TRBV28 and TRBJ1-1 provide the parts outside the CDR3, is DVKVTQSSRYLVKRTGEKVFLECVQDMDHENMFWYRQDPGLGLRLIYFSYDVKMKEKGDIPEGYSVSREKKERFSLILESASTNQTSMYLCASSFGLTAFFGQGTRLTVV.

For this clone: This may arise from a read error, as a much more abundant clone is one base away. Other DNA sequences from this sample encode an identical CDR3 as well. The chain joins TRBV2 to TRBJ2-5; TRBD2 matches 10 bases. CDR1 and CDR2 (germline): SNHLY, FYNNEI. This CDR3 comprises 14 residues. The CDR3 here is CASSRGLAEETQYF. CDR3 nucleotides: TGTGCCAGCAGCAGAGGACTAGCGGAAGAGACTCAGTACTTC.